The next 11 T cell receptor beta chains were all read from a single sample in a study of cytomegalovirus exposure and HLA in healthy donors. The PCR ran on 60 Vbeta and 13 Jbeta primers. Profiled with immunoSEQ multiplex PCR; TCRdb holds only in-frame clones, not every one. The sample records under 200,000 clones, 75% to 80% being singletons. What was sequenced was PBMCs. The receptors were gathered from a woman in her 30s in good health and CMV-seropositive.

In the case of this clone: One end of the junction fails to match germline, which may point to a read error. The CDR3 protein is CATSFGVRGNQPQHF. The CDR3 DNA reads TGTGCCACCAGTTTCGGGGTCCGGGGAAATCAGCCCCAGCATTTT. The rearrangement links TRBV28 to TRBJ1-5, with unresolved D. The CDR3 is 15 residues long. From germline, CDR1 is MDHEN and CDR2 SYDVKM.

In DNA form, the CDR3 reads TGTGCCAGCAGCTTAGCGATCGGTGGCTACACCTTC. Residues: CASSLAIGGYTF. The chain joins TRBV7-2 to TRBJ1-2; D unresolved. The CDR3 is 12 amino acids. The ends were cut back, 0 bases at V and 7 bases at J, with 6 bases in the middle. Germline CDR1 reads SGHTA; CDR2 reads FQGNSA.

This clone has just a few counts. This sequence joins TRBV10-3 and TRBJ1-4, with TRBD1 identical over 7 bases. Germline assignment: CDR1 ENHRY and CDR2 SYGVKD. The CDR3 extends over 16 amino acids. Unmatched junction bases numbered 4, after V lost 0 bases and J lost 3 bases. The CDR3 reads CAISESDRDPNEKLFF. For the CDR3, the DNA is TGTGCCATCAGTGAGTCCGACAGGGACCCTAATGAAAAACTGTTTTTT.

The chain recombines TRBV7-9 with TRBJ2-4; D call uncertain. The CDR3 contains 15 residues. CDR1 is SEHNR and CDR2 is FQNEAQ in the germline V gene (reference sequence). The V gene lost 4 bases and the J gene lost 2 bases, with 12 bases spanning the gap. The CDR3 nucleotides are TGTGCCAGCAGCTACTACGACCGTTCCAAAAACATTCAGTACTTC. As protein: CASSYYDRSKNIQYF.

As concerns this clone: The sample carries other DNA sequences with the same CDR3. This chain links TRBV5-1 with TRBJ2-2, with 13 bases identical to TRBD2. V lost 4 bases and J lost 7; bases outside the gene matches: 7. This CDR3 comprises 16 residues. Germline V gene sequence: CDR1 SGHRS, CDR2 YFSETQ. CDR3: CASSPGLAGVNGELFF. As DNA, the CDR3 is TGCGCCAGCAGCCCCGGACTAGCGGGAGTTAACGGGGAGCTGTTTTTT.

This clone appeared a single time. This chain connects TRBV4-1 to TRBJ2-3; D is perhaps TRBD1 (6 bases). V gave up 5 bases and J gave up 8 bases, with 11 bases separating them. The CDR3 totals 12 residues. Per germline, CDR1 MGHRA and CDR2 YSYEKL. In nucleotides, the CDR3 is TGCGCCAGCAGCGGGCCCAGGGGTACGCAGTATTTT. Amino acids: CASSGPRGTQYF.

This clone was found a few times. V usage is TRBV4-1 and J usage is TRBJ1-2; maybe TRBD1 (5 bases). Germline values: CDR1 MGHRA, CDR2 YSYEKL. The CDR3 runs to 13 residues. V was clipped by 2 bases and J by 5 bases, with 9 bases between them. For the CDR3, the DNA is TGCGCCAGCAGCCAACAGGGTGGTTATGGCTACACCTTC. It yields the protein CASSQQGGYGYTF.

The chain has TRBV7-2 and TRBJ1-2; TRBD1 might be the D (5 bases). CDR3 length: 14 amino acids. Trimming took 1 base from V and 7 from J, leaving 13 bases between them. CDR1 is SGHTA and CDR2 is FQGNSA in the germline V gene. CDR3 sequence: CASSLVAGQGGYTF. The CDR3 DNA follows: TGTGCCAGCAGCTTAGTCGCGGGGCAGGGTGGCTACACCTTC.

This clone was recorded once. The rearrangement links TRBV7-2 to TRBJ2-7; 9 bases are shared with TRBD2. Germline trimming cut 5 bases from V and 3 bases from J; bases unmatched to any gene: 11. The germline V gene encodes CDR1 SGHTA and CDR2 FQGNSA. The CDR3 extends over 16 amino acids. CDR3 sequence: CASSDPTSGKDYEQYF. CDR3 in DNA: TGTGCCAGCAGCGACCCGACTAGCGGAAAAGACTACGAGCAGTACTTC.

This chain links TRBV12-5 with TRBJ2-7; 9 nucleotides match TRBD1. Germline CDR1 is LGHNT and CDR2 is FRNRAP. The CDR3 sequence is 20 residues long. V dropped 4 bases and J dropped 2; count of bases not matched to a gene: 21. The CDR3 spells CASGWKTGTGKLAKPYEQYF. The CDR3 nucleotides are TGTGCTAGTGGTTGGAAAACCGGGACAGGGAAACTAGCGAAACCCTACGAGCAGTACTTC.

J is TRBJ2-5 and V is TRBV7-6, with D possibly matching TRBD1 (5 bases). V was shortened by 5 bases and J by 4 bases, with 17 bases between the two germline ends. This CDR3 is 15 amino acids long. Looked up from germline, CDR1 is SGHVS and CDR2 is FNYEAQ. The CDR3, as DNA: TGTGCCAGCAGCCTTCTGGCAGGGATGGGAGAGACCCAGTACTTC. Its translation: CASSLLAGMGETQYF.